Presented here are 26 T cell receptor beta chains from one specimen sequenced in a study of human T cells and chemical hapten exposure. Indicated time point: patch test 2, 6 weeks after DPC sensitization. The sample's treatment: therapeutic diphenylcyclopropenone sensitization with weekly scalp DPC. Via MiXCR, TCRdb re-called the RACE reads, giving one row per CDR3 protein. The sample lists approximately 82,000 distinct CDR3 sequences; about 6.6% were seen once. The sequencing used whole blood, collected in connection with sensitization to the hapten diphenylcyclopropenone (DPC). The origin of the receptors is a woman aged 25 to 39 with alopecia areata. Some clones in this sample may be carry-over from other donors' samples.

This clonotype was counted many times. The V and J genes are TRBV3-1 and TRBJ2-3, with D unclear. Germline CDR1 LGHDT, CDR2 YNNKEL (reference sequence). Trimming left V 3 bases short and J 2 bases short, with 12 bases between. This CDR3 spans 15 amino acids. The CDR3 spells CASSHGSDYTDTQYF. The CDR3 region has the DNA TGTGCCAGCAGCCACGGTTCCGATTACACAGATACGCAGTATTTT.

This clonotype was detected only a few times. The rearrangement uses TRBV18 and TRBJ1-6; unclear D gene. Between the trimmed V and J ends, which lost 3 bases and 4 bases, there was a span of 10 bases. The CDR3 sequence is 15 residues long. In germline, CDR1 is KGHSH, CDR2 LQKENI. CDR3 nucleotide sequence: TGTGCCAGCTCACCGATTGACGGTTATAATTCACCCCTCCACTTT. Amino acids: CASSPIDGYNSPLHF.

This clonotype was found many times. The rearrangement links TRBV11-2 to TRBJ1-1; D remains unclear. The CDR3 extends over 12 amino acids. The V gene lost 2 bases and the J gene lost 7 bases, with 8 bases spanning the gap. The germline V gene has CDR1 SGHAT and CDR2 FQNNGV. The CDR3 loop reads CASSLTISEAFF. The CDR3 bases are TGTGCCAGCAGCTTAACAATAAGTGAAGCTTTCTTT.

V is TRBV12-3 or TRBV12-4 and J is TRBJ2-7; 7 bases line up with TRBD2. Losses at the gene ends were 1 base for V and 3 bases for J; bases not matched to a gene: 9. The CDR3 sequence is 16 residues long. The CDR3 coding sequence is TGTGCCAGCAGTTTAGGACTAGCCGGGGGGATCTACGAGCAGTACTTC. Translation gives CASSLGLAGGIYEQYF.

This clonotype was seen ten or more times. This chain links TRBV7-4 with TRBJ1-6; D is possibly TRBD1 (5 bases). The CDR3 is 18 amino acids. Germline V gives CDR1 SGHVT, CDR2 SQSDAQ. Trimming removed 1 base from V and 0 bases from J, with 13 bases in between. The CDR3 DNA reads TGTGCCAGCAGCTTAGGGGAGGGGCCATACTCCTATAATTCACCCCTCCACTTT. Protein product: CASSLGEGPYSYNSPLHF.

This clonotype was seen repeatedly, ten times or more. This chain joins TRBV3-1 and TRBJ2-3; maybe TRBD1 (6 bases). The ends were cut back, 4 bases at V and 7 bases at J, with 12 bases in the middle. The CDR3 contains 13 residues. The germline CDR1 and CDR2 sequences are LGHDT and YNNKEL (reference sequence). The CDR3 spells CASSLGRGNTQYF. DNA for the CDR3: TGTGCCAGCAGCCTTGGCAGGGGAAATACGCAGTATTTT.

V gene TRBV27 combines with J gene TRBJ1-1; a weak D match, TRBD1 (5 bases). Germline CDR1 is MNHEY and CDR2 is SMNVEV (reference sequence). V was shortened by 1 base and J by 4 bases, with 7 bases between the two germline ends. This CDR3 is built from 13 residues. This chain's CDR3 is CASSLYGGTEAFF. The CDR3 region has the DNA TGTGCCAGCAGTTTATACGGGGGCACTGAAGCTTTCTTT.

This clonotype was seen at least ten times. V and J are TRBV12-3 or TRBV12-4 and TRBJ1-5; no clear D. V was shortened by 7 bases and J by 4 bases, with 14 bases between the two germline ends. This CDR3 is built from 14 residues. The CDR3 DNA reads as TGTGCCAGCACCTCCGAGGGCGGTAATCAGCCCCAGCATTTT. Protein: CASTSEGGNQPQHF.

Worth noting for this clonotype: A much larger clone differs from this one at a single base, so this may be a read error. The chain links TRBV21-1 to TRBJ2-5; TRBD1 is the table's D call, not checked against the DNA. TRBV21-1 is noted as a pseudogene. The CDR3 covers 14 residues. The CDR3 region has the DNA TGTGCCAGCAGCAAAGAGGGGGGGTGTGAGACCCAGTACTTC. Protein product: CASSKEGGCETQYF.

This chain uses TRBV2 with TRBJ1-5; D unresolved. Germline V gives CDR1 SNHLY, CDR2 FYNNEI. Trimming removed 6 bases from V and 2 bases from J, with 11 bases in between. The CDR3 sequence is 14 residues long. This chain's CDR3 is CASSEATGNQPQHF. CDR3 coding DNA: TGTGCCAGCAGCGAGGCGACGGGCAATCAGCCCCAGCATTTT.

This clonotype was detected ten times or more. CDR3: CASSQDTGPYEQYF. The CDR3 coding sequence is TGTGCCAGCAGCCAAGACACAGGTCCCTACGAGCAGTACTTC. The chain links TRBV3-1 to TRBJ2-7, with a possible D match to TRBD1 (5 bases). Germline V gene sequence: CDR1 LGHDT, CDR2 YNNKEL (reference sequence). The length of the CDR3 is 14 residues. The ends were cut back, 0 bases at V and 2 bases at J, with 8 bases in the middle.

There are many counts of this clonotype. V usage is TRBV29-1 and J usage is TRBJ2-7, with unresolved D. Germline CDR1 is SQVTM and CDR2 is ANQGSEA. This CDR3 has 13 residues. Trimming removed 4 bases from V and 3 bases from J, with 13 bases in between. CDR3 in amino acids: CSVANTVSYEQYF. The CDR3 DNA reads TGCAGCGTTGCCAACACAGTGAGCTACGAGCAGTACTTC.

This clonotype has a handful of counts. The CDR3 here is CAIRFTLGQGTDTQYF. The CDR3, as DNA: TGTGCCATCAGGTTTACCCTGGGACAGGGCACAGATACGCAGTATTTT. J is TRBJ2-3 and V is TRBV10-3; 8 bases fit TRBD1. CDR3 length equals 16 residues. Germline assignment: CDR1 ENHRY and CDR2 SYGVKD. The J segment lost 1 base and the V segment lost 6 bases, leaving 9 bases of the junction unmatched.

This clonotype came up a few times. This chain uses TRBV19 with TRBJ1-5; D ambiguous. This CDR3 spans 15 amino acids. V lost 7 bases, J lost 3 bases, and 16 bases lay in between. The V gene's germline CDR1 is LNHDA and CDR2 SQIVND (reference sequence). This CDR3 reads CASTPGLGANQPQHF. In DNA, the CDR3 is TGTGCCAGTACCCCCGGACTAGGAGCCAATCAGCCCCAGCATTTT. The whole variable domain, remainder taken from reference TRBV19 and TRBJ1-5, is DGGITQSPKYLFRKEGQNVTLSCEQNLNHDAMYWYRQDPGQGLRLIYYSQIVNDFQKGDIAEGYSVSREKKESFPLTVTSAQKNPTAFYLCASTPGLGANQPQHFGDGTRLSIL.

This clonotype was seen a few times. The CDR3 loop is CSARLPLNTEAFF. In nucleotides, the CDR3 is TGCAGTGCTAGATTGCCACTGAACACTGAAGCTTTCTTT. This chain joins TRBV20-1 and TRBJ1-1; no clear D. The CDR3 loop spans 13 amino acids. Trimming took 2 bases from V and 0 from J, leaving 7 bases between them. Per the germline V gene, CDR1 is DFQATT and CDR2 is SNEGSKA (reference sequence).

In this sample, this clonotype turned up many times. The chain carries TRBV5-1 and TRBJ1-2, with TRBD1 matching 7 bases. V lost 4 bases and J lost 9; bases outside the gene matches: 3. Germline V CDR1 and CDR2: SGHRS, YFSETQ. The CDR3 runs 11 residues. The CDR3 nucleotides read TGCGCCAGCAGCAAACAGGGGCGCTACACCTTC. This sequence encodes CASSKQGRYTF.

This clonotype has more than one count but fewer than ten. The chain employs TRBV20-1 and TRBJ1-1; D ambiguous. This CDR3 is built from 11 residues. V lost 3 bases to trimming and J lost 7 bases, with 9 bases between them. Germline CDR1 and CDR2: DFQATT and SNEGSKA (reference sequence). The CDR3 bases are TGCAGTGCTAGGTACAGCGGTGAAGCTTTCTTT. It codes for CSARYSGEAFF.

This clonotype has a count of ten or more. V gene TRBV18 combines with J gene TRBJ2-5; D is perhaps TRBD1 (6 bases). CDR1 is KGHSH and CDR2 is LQKENI in the germline V gene. The CDR3 sequence is 13 residues long. Trimming removed 3 bases from V and 2 bases from J, with 7 bases in between. The CDR3 DNA follows: TGTGCCAGCTCACCCGGGACACAAGAGACCCAGTACTTC. Its translation: CASSPGTQETQYF.

J is TRBJ1-5 and V is TRBV12-3 or TRBV12-4, with D hard to call. The CDR3 totals 15 residues. The V gene lost 2 bases and the J gene lost 1 base, with 9 bases spanning the gap. CDR3 protein: CASSLRGWSNQPQHF. The CDR3 DNA reads TGTGCCAGCAGTTTACGGGGATGGAGCAATCAGCCCCAGCATTTT.

The rearrangement links TRBV29-1 to TRBJ2-3, with 7 bases fitting TRBD2. The CDR3 is made up of 17 amino acids. After removal of 6 bases from V and 11 bases from J, the junction contained 26 bases not matched to a gene. Per germline, CDR1 SQVTM and CDR2 ANQGSEA. CDR3: CSVDLTRLSGGPARQYF. The CDR3 DNA reads as TGCAGCGTAGATCTCACTCGACTATCGGGGGGTCCTGCCAGGCAGTATTTT.

This clonotype was observed many times. V and J are TRBV20-1 and TRBJ2-7, with D possibly matching TRBD2 (6 bases). CDR1 and CDR2 (germline): DFQATT, SNEGSKA (reference sequence). The V and J ends lost 3 bases and 6 bases respectively, with 9 bases between them. The CDR3 consists of 11 residues. Written as DNA, the CDR3 is TGCAGTGCTAGGGAGGGGTCCGAGCAGTACTTC. Amino acids: CSAREGSEQYF.

For this clonotype: A read error may be the cause here, since a much bigger clone is one base away. CDR3 loop: CSVELLGSENTIYF. The CDR3 nucleotides read TGCAGCGTTGAGTTGTTAGGCTCTGAAAACACCATATATTTT. The rearrangement joins TRBV29-1 to TRBJ1-3; no reliable D call. Germline V gives CDR1 SQVTM, CDR2 ANQGSEA. CDR3 length equals 14 residues.

J is TRBJ1-5 and V is TRBV27, with TRBD1 matching over 9 bases. Trimming removed 6 bases from V and 6 bases from J; junction bases left unmatched: 15. Germline CDR1 MNHEY, CDR2 SMNVEV (reference sequence). This CDR3 is 17 amino acids long. DNA for the CDR3: TGTGCCAGCAGCGTTTTCGGCGGACAGGGGAGTTCTCAGCCCCAGCATTTT. The encoded protein is CASSVFGGQGSSQPQHF.

Many counts were recorded for this clonotype. The chain is built from TRBV4-2 and TRBJ2-7; D is possibly TRBD2 (5 bases). This CDR3 spans 15 amino acids. V was pared by 0 bases and J by 4 bases, with 13 bases between. Germline values: CDR1 LGHNA, CDR2 YNFKEQ. This CDR3 reads CASSQEPSGKYEQYF. CDR3 DNA sequence: TGTGCCAGCAGCCAAGAGCCCTCGGGGAAATACGAGCAGTACTTC.

The chain has TRBV12-3 or TRBV12-4 and TRBJ1-1; a weak D match, TRBD1 (6 bases). The CDR3 totals 13 residues. Trimming cost V 6 bases and J 6 bases, with 14 bases left between them. CDR3 coding DNA: TGTGCCAGCAGGGCTATCTCAGGGGCTGAAGCTTTCTTT. It yields the protein CASRAISGAEAFF.

This clonotype was picked up a small number of times. The genes are TRBV20-1 and TRBJ2-3, with 9 bases lining up with TRBD2. J gave up 7 bases and V 6 bases, and 8 bases lay outside the gene matches. Germline V gene lookup returns CDR1 DFQATT and CDR2 SNEGSKA (reference sequence). The length of the CDR3 is 13 residues. For the CDR3, the DNA is TGCAGTGCGTCTTATAGCGGGGGCCATACGCAGTATTTT. Translation gives CSASYSGGHTQYF.